The clone carrying this T cell receptor beta chain was observed many times. Antigen: not known. The entry originates in a study of breast tumors, draining lymph nodes, adjacent tissues. TCRdb processed the multiplex PCR reads anew with MiXCR; each CDR3 protein has one entry. The data contain some 140,000 distinct CDR3 sequences, 21% of them seen just once; the ten biggest clones take up 2.2%. The CDR3 loop spans 13 amino acids. V lost 1 base and J 2 bases, leaving 3 bases between the germline ends. Germline-derived CDR1 and CDR2 are KGHSH and LQKENI. Samples came from axillary lymph nodes draining the breast cancer. Overall study findings and caveats: Luminal-like breast cancer showed significantly greater tumor-nontumor repertoire similarity than basal-like breast cancer did.

The receptor was derived from a female donor with breast cancer. Some clones in this sample may be carry-over from other donors' samples. The J gene is TRBJ2-1, the V gene TRBV18; D is undetermined. Sequences were obtained from axillary lymph node tissue. Written as DNA, the CDR3 is TGTGCCAGCTCACCACTTACCTACAATGAGCAGTTCTTC. Its protein is CASSPLTYNEQFF.